The 12 T cell receptor beta chains below were found in one sample sequenced in a study of T cells after yellow fever vaccination. TCRdb ran MiXCR on the 5' RACE reads and lists one entry per CDR3 protein. The sample lists 340,000 or so distinct CDR3 sequences; around 13% were seen once. The source material was CD4+ T cells sorted from PBMCs, sampled 15 days after the yellow fever booster vaccination. The origin of the receptors is a man between 18 and 35 years old who received the YFV17D yellow fever vaccine.

This clonotype was counted a few times. The genes are TRBV7-2 and TRBJ1-1; D ambiguous. Germline assignment: CDR1 SGHTA and CDR2 FQGNSA. V shed 5 bases and J shed 10 bases, with 17 bases lying between them. This CDR3 has 13 residues. The CDR3 is CASSPRGEQVAFF. CDR3 in DNA: TGTGCCAGCAGCCCCCGCGGGGAGCAGGTAGCTTTCTTT.

This clonotype was observed a few times. V usage is TRBV4-1 and J usage is TRBJ2-1; the match to TRBD2 covers 15 bases. Germline V gene lookup returns CDR1 MGHRA and CDR2 YSYEKL. CDR3 length: 19 amino acids. Trimming took 3 bases from V and 5 from J; bases not matched to a gene: 11. CDR3 sequence reads: CASSHVPGLAGGLNNEQFF. Written as DNA, the CDR3 is TGCGCCAGCAGCCACGTCCCGGGACTAGCGGGGGGTCTTAACAATGAGCAGTTCTTC.

This clonotype was found a few times. The J gene is TRBJ2-3, the V gene TRBV6-2 or TRBV6-3; perhaps TRBD1 as D (6 bases). This CDR3 contains 18 residues. The germline gives CDR1 MNHEY, CDR2 SVGEGT. V shed 3 bases and J shed 0 bases, with 19 bases lying between them. The CDR3 is CASSYRPGDHSSTDTQYF. For the CDR3, the DNA is TGTGCCAGCAGTTATAGGCCAGGGGACCATAGTAGCACAGATACGCAGTATTTT.

This clonotype was detected a few times. The chain links TRBV18 to TRBJ2-1; possible D gene TRBD1, 6 bases. There are 14 residues in the CDR3. Germline V gene sequence: CDR1 KGHSH, CDR2 LQKENI. Between the trimmed V and J ends, which lost 3 bases and 6 bases, there was a span of 12 bases. The CDR3 DNA reads TGTGCCAGCTCACCCCCCCCACAGGGCAATGAGCAGTTCTTC. It translates to CASSPPPQGNEQFF. The complete variable domain, with remaining parts taken from reference TRBV18 and TRBJ2-1, reads NAGVMQNPRHLVRRRGQEARLRCSPMKGHSHVYWYRQLPEEGLKFMVYLQKENIIDESGMPKERFSAEFPKEGPSILRIQQVVRGDSAAYFCASSPPPQGNEQFFGPGTRLTVL.

V and J are TRBV20-1 and TRBJ1-1; D uncertain. Looked up from germline, CDR1 is DFQATT and CDR2 is SNEGSKA (reference sequence). V shed 5 bases and J shed 3 bases, with 7 bases lying between them. This CDR3 region has 11 residues. The CDR3 DNA follows: TGCAGTGCTCCCGGGGACACTGAAGCTTTCTTT. Translated: CSAPGDTEAFF.

The V gene is TRBV5-1, the J gene TRBJ2-1; D not certain. CDR3 length: 16 residues. V was cut by 0 bases and J by 5 bases, with 15 bases left in between. Germline-derived CDR1 and CDR2 are SGHRS and YFSETQ. In nucleotides, the CDR3 is TGCGCCAGCAGCTTGGAAGGGTCGGGCGGAAACAATGAGCAGTTCTTC. Translation: CASSLEGSGGNNEQFF.

This clonotype was seen more than once but under ten times. The chain links TRBV20-1 to TRBJ1-3; D remains unclear. Germline V gene sequence: CDR1 DFQATT, CDR2 SNEGSKA (reference sequence). This CDR3 has 11 residues. The ends were cut back, 5 bases at V and 7 bases at J, with 9 bases in the middle. In DNA form, the CDR3 reads TGCAGTGCTGCTACCTGGAACACCATATATTTT. Protein: CSAATWNTIYF.

The chain has TRBV5-6 and TRBJ2-3; D might be TRBD1 (5 bases). Trimming cost V 1 base and J 3 bases, with 15 bases left between them. The germline CDR1 and CDR2 sequences are SGHDT and YYEEEE. This CDR3 spans 16 amino acids. The CDR3 DNA is TGTGCCAGCAGCTTGCCCGGAGCAGGGCGGACAGATACGCAGTATTTT. Residues: CASSLPGAGRTDTQYF. The full variable domain, completed using reference TRBV5-6 and TRBJ2-3, is DAGVTQSPTHLIKTRGQQVTLRCSPKSGHDTVSWYQQALGQGPQFIFQYYEEEERQRGNFPDRFSGHQFPNYSSELNVNALLLGDSALYLCASSLPGAGRTDTQYFGPGTRLTVL.

The genes are TRBV28 and TRBJ1-2; D ambiguous. V was cut by 5 bases and J by 1 base, with 5 bases left in between. The germline V gene encodes CDR1 MDHEN and CDR2 SYDVKM. The CDR3 covers 12 residues. The DNA of the CDR3 is TGTGCCAGCAGTCCGCTTAACTATGGCTACACCTTC. This sequence encodes CASSPLNYGYTF.

This rearrangement joins TRBV4-3 to TRBJ2-2; D unresolved. The V end lost 9 bases, the J end lost 5 bases, and 19 bases lay between the germline ends. CDR1 and CDR2 from the germline V gene are LGHNA and YSLEER. The CDR3 extends over 15 amino acids. In nucleotides, the CDR3 is TGCGCCAGTGGGCGGCAGGCCCACGAGACCGGGGAGCTGTTTTTT. It codes for CASGRQAHETGELFF.

Only a few counts were recorded for this clonotype. The J gene is TRBJ1-2, the V gene TRBV10-3; D unclear. V lost 4 bases, J lost 8 bases, and 8 bases lay in between. Per germline, CDR1 ENHRY and CDR2 SYGVKD. This CDR3 has 11 amino acids. CDR3 DNA: TGTGCCATCAGTGCCGCCGGGGGCTACACCTTC. Residues: CAISAAGGYTF.

This clonotype has only a few counts. The rearrangement links TRBV7-2 to TRBJ2-2, with D unclear. Germline CDR1 is SGHTA and CDR2 is FQGNSA. The ends were cut back, 1 base at V and 6 bases at J, with 6 bases in the middle. The CDR3 consists of 13 residues. The DNA of the CDR3 is TGTGCCAGCAGCTTAGTTATTTCCGGGGAGCTGTTTTTT. Translating it yields CASSLVISGELFF.